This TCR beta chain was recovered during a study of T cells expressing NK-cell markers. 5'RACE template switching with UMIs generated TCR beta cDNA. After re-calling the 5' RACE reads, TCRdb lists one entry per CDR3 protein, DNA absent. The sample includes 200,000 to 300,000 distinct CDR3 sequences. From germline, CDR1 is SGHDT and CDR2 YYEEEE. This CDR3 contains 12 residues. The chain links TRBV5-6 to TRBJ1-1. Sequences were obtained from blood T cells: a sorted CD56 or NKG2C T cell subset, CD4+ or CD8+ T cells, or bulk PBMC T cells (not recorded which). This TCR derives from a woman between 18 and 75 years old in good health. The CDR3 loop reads CASSFLRTEAFF. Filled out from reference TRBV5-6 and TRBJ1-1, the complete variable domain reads DAGVTQSPTHLIKTRGQQVTLRCSPKSGHDTVSWYQQALGQGPQFIFQYYEEEERQRGNFPDRFSGHQFPNYSSELNVNALLLGDSALYLCASSFLRTEAFFGQGTRLTVV.